The entry that follows covers one T cell receptor (beta chain) sequence. This sample was included in a study of blood T cell repertoires in COVID-19. Here immunoSEQ multiplex PCR was the method, and the copy in TCRdb shows in-frame clones only, minus some. The repertoire includes nearly 250,000 clones, roughly 88% of them detected once, and around 2.1% sits in the top ten. Trimming shortened V by 3 bases and J by 4 bases, and 10 bases separated the two germline ends. Germline V gene data show CDR1 as MDHEN and CDR2 as SYDVKM. The CDR3 has 14 residues. The TCR sequence derives from a woman between 50 and 59 years old who had recovered from COVID-19. The chain has TRBV28 and TRBJ1-3; D is unclear. Sequenced input: PBMCs or T cells enriched from blood (not recorded which). CDR3 coding DNA: TGTGCCAGCAGTTTGGTAGCGACAGGAAACACCATATATTTT. As protein: CASSLVATGNTIYF.